The clone carrying this T cell receptor (beta chain) appeared a few times. Antigen specificity is unknown. The data stem from a study of cytomegalovirus exposure and HLA in healthy donors. Study results and caveats: A few CMV-associated chains were confirmed in vitro to be specific for CMV antigens. The study put some 150 TCR beta chains on its list as cytomegalovirus-associated.

The assay was immunoSEQ multiplex PCR, and TCRdb's table has in-frame clones only and misses some. Altogether about 86,000 clones are present, approximately 93% being singletons, with the ten largest covering approximately 0.67%. The CDR3 contains 16 residues. Germline V gene data show CDR1 as SGHRS and CDR2 as YFSETQ. The ends lost 4 bases at V and 2 bases at J; junction bases unmatched: 7. The rearrangement links TRBV5-1 to TRBJ2-5, with 11 bases identical to TRBD1. Sequencing was performed on PBMCs. This receptor was obtained from a man aged 18 to 35 in good health and CMV-seronegative. CDR3 sequence: CASSGGTGGYQETQYF. CDR3 bases: TGCGCCAGCAGCGGCGGGACAGGGGGTTATCAAGAGACCCAGTACTTC.